This T cell receptor beta chain was documented in a study of blood T cell repertoires in COVID-19. About this clone: In the same sample, other DNA sequences code for this CDR3.

The CDR3 sequence is 14 residues long. V was pared by 3 bases and J by 7 bases, with 13 bases between. Germline V lookup: CDR1 MNHNS, CDR2 SASEGT. Data came from immunoSEQ multiplex PCR; TCRdb stores just in-frame clones and leaves some out. The sample lists fewer than 300,000 clones; over 80% were seen once. The genes are TRBV6-1 and TRBJ1-5, with D tentatively TRBD1 (5 bases). Sequenced input: peripheral blood. This sequence was found in a woman between 65 and 79 years old with active or convalescent COVID-19. The CDR3 spells CASSEFRGNQPQHF. The CDR3 nucleotides are TGTGCCAGCAGTGAGTTTAGGGGTAACCAGCCCCAGCATTTT.